The 32 T cell receptor beta chains below all came from one sample that was sequenced in a study of blood T cell repertoires in COVID-19. Sequenced by immunoSEQ multiplex PCR; TCRdb stores in-frame clones only, minus some. Of fewer than 300,000 clones in the sample, approximately 86% are singletons; the top ten hold just under 0.8%. The sequencing input was peripheral blood. The receptor set was obtained from a woman aged 25-40 years with acute or convalescent COVID-19.

The gene calls are TRBV11-2 and TRBJ1-1, with TRBD1 as a possible D gene (5 bases). The CDR3 totals 17 residues. Germline CDR1 and CDR2: SGHAT and FQNNGV. The V end lost 6 bases, the J end lost 2 bases, and 22 bases lay between the germline ends. The CDR3 coding sequence is TGTGCCAGCAGAATATCCAAGTGGGGAGGGGATAACACTGAAGCTTTCTTT. Translating it yields CASRISKWGGDNTEAFF.

As to this clone: Other DNA sequences in the sample encode the same CDR3. This chain joins TRBV29-1 and TRBJ1-3; no firm D call. The CDR3 is made up of 13 amino acids. Trimming removed 4 bases from V and 0 bases from J, with 7 bases in between. Germline V lookup: CDR1 SQVTM, CDR2 ANQGSEA. Here the CDR3 reads CSVVWSSGNTIYF. In DNA form, the CDR3 reads TGCAGCGTTGTGTGGAGCTCTGGAAACACCATATATTTT. The whole variable domain, remainder taken from reference TRBV29-1 and TRBJ1-3, is SAVISQKPSRDICQRGTSLTIQCQVDSQVTMMFWYRQQPGQSLTLIATANQGSEATYESGFVIDKFPISRPNLTFSTLTVSNMSPEDSSIYLCSVVWSSGNTIYFGEGSWLTVV.

This chain connects TRBV7-3 to TRBJ2-3, with 12 positions matching TRBD2. Germline V lookup: CDR1 SGHTA, CDR2 FQGTGA. J lost 2 bases, V lost 6 bases, and 6 bases had no gene match. The CDR3 is 16 residues long. CDR3 sequence: CASSKSSGRATDTQYF. Here the CDR3 DNA reads TGTGCCAGCAGTAAATCTAGCGGGAGGGCCACAGATACGCAGTATTTT.

This clone was found once. V usage is TRBV7-2 and J usage is TRBJ2-7, with D possibly TRBD1 on 5 matching bases. V lost 3 bases and J 7 bases, leaving 31 bases between the germline ends. The CDR3 has 19 amino acids. Germline CDR1 SGHTA, CDR2 FQGNSA. The DNA for the CDR3 is TGTGCCAGCAGCTTGGTACCCTATAAAACCGACAACAGGTCTCGGGAGCAGTACTTC. Protein sequence: CASSLVPYKTDNRSREQYF.

The sample holds many counts of this clone. The genes are TRBV19 and TRBJ1-1, with 8 bases identical to TRBD1. The V segment lost 7 bases and the J segment 3 bases; nucleotides outside the gene matches: 7. The CDR3 spans 14 residues. Germline V gives CDR1 LNHDA, CDR2 SQIVND (reference sequence). CDR3 DNA sequence: TGTGCCAGTACCGAGACAGGGGTGGACACTGAAGCTTTCTTT. Amino acids: CASTETGVDTEAFF.

The genes are TRBV15 and TRBJ2-5; TRBD2 agrees at 7 bases. J gave up 7 bases and V 0 bases, and 5 bases lay outside the gene matches. The CDR3 runs to 14 residues. Germline V lookup: CDR1 LNHNV, CDR2 YYDKDF (reference sequence). This chain's CDR3 is CATSRDRASGTQYF. DNA for the CDR3: TGTGCCACCAGCAGAGATAGGGCTAGCGGGACCCAGTACTTC.

The DNA for the CDR3 is TGCAGTGCTAGTTCTTTTCGGCGGGGGTACAATGAGCAGTTCTTC. Translating gives CSASSFRRGYNEQFF. This chain connects TRBV20-1 to TRBJ2-1; TRBD2 matches 7 bases. Trimming cost V 3 bases and J 4 bases; bases outside gene matches: 9. The CDR3 is 15 residues long. Germline V CDR1 and CDR2: DFQATT, SNEGSKA (reference sequence).

This chain uses TRBV27 with TRBJ2-3, with D unresolved. This CDR3 region has 17 residues. Germline V gene sequence: CDR1 MNHEY, CDR2 SMNVEV (reference sequence). Trimming shortened V by 5 bases and J by 4 bases, and 22 bases separated the two germline ends. In DNA, the CDR3 is TGTGCCAGCAGTCCTTCCCCCGGGTTCATGTCCCCAGATACGCAGTATTTT. Translating it yields CASSPSPGFMSPDTQYF.

This CDR3 is CASSEGGQGADTQYF. The DNA of the CDR3 is TGTGCCAGCAGTGAGGGGGGACAGGGCGCAGATACGCAGTATTTT. The V gene is TRBV6-1, the J gene TRBJ2-3; 9 bases agree with TRBD1. The CDR3 is 15 residues long. The V gene end was trimmed by 3 bases and the J gene end by 4 bases; junction bases not matched to a gene: 5. Germline CDR1 reads MNHNS; CDR2 reads SASEGT.

This chain joins TRBV11-3 and TRBJ2-5; 7 bases fit TRBD2. In germline, CDR1 is SGHNT, CDR2 YENEEA. Trimming removed 2 bases from V and 2 bases from J; junction bases left unmatched: 14. This CDR3 region has 18 residues. As DNA, the CDR3 is TGTGCCAGCAGCTTACTGACCTCGACTAGCCACATTCAAGAGACCCAGTACTTC. It is translated as CASSLLTSTSHIQETQYF.

This chain links TRBV5-1 with TRBJ1-1; a possible D gene is TRBD1 (6 bases). V dropped 0 bases and J dropped 10 bases, with 16 bases sitting between them. The CDR3 spans 14 residues. Looked up from germline, CDR1 is SGHRS and CDR2 is YFSETQ. The CDR3 is CASSLEAGDQLAFF. The CDR3 DNA reads as TGCGCCAGCAGCTTGGAGGCAGGGGATCAGTTAGCTTTCTTT.

This chain uses TRBV7-2 with TRBJ2-7; D is possibly TRBD1 (6 bases). The V and J ends lost 6 bases and 7 bases respectively, with 10 bases between them. Per germline, CDR1 SGHTA and CDR2 FQGNSA. This CDR3 spans 11 amino acids. The CDR3 bases are TGTGCCAGCAGTTTCGACAGGGAGCAGTACTTC. Amino acid sequence: CASSFDREQYF.

This chain uses TRBV6-6 with TRBJ2-4; the match to TRBD2 covers 15 bases. The trim removed 5 bases at V and 7 bases at J, leaving 18 bases unmatched. From germline, CDR1 is MNHNY and CDR2 SVGAGI (reference sequence). This CDR3 contains 20 residues. The CDR3 region has the DNA TGTGCCAGCAGTCAACAAGATGGACTAGCGGGAGGGCCTTGGGGGAACATTCAGTACTTC. It encodes CASSQQDGLAGGPWGNIQYF.

The chain has TRBV30 and TRBJ1-5, with D perhaps TRBD1 (5 bases). The length of the CDR3 is 13 residues. The germline V gene encodes CDR1 GTSNPN and CDR2 SVGIG (reference sequence). V was shortened by 4 bases and J by 7 bases, with 14 bases between the two germline ends. The CDR3 is CAWNQGLEQPQHF. In nucleotides, the CDR3 is TGTGCCTGGAACCAGGGTTTGGAGCAGCCCCAGCATTTT.

The chain is built from TRBV21-1 and TRBJ2-7; the D call TRBD1 from the table was never checked on the DNA. TRBV21-1 is termed a pseudogene. The CDR3 contains 24 residues. The CDR3 sequence: CASLSIQLFLDRGWTPSQQYEQYF. CDR3 sequence (DNA): TGTGCCAGCTTAAGTATTCAACTCTTCCTCGACAGGGGTTGGACCCCGTCCCAACAATACGAGCAGTACTTC.

Concerning this clone itself: Other DNA sequences in the sample encode the same CDR3. The chain employs TRBV7-3 and TRBJ2-3, with 13 bases matching TRBD2. CDR3 size: 16 residues. The V segment lost 5 bases and the J segment 2 bases; nucleotides outside the gene matches: 4. Germline V gene data show CDR1 as SGHTA and CDR2 as FQGTGA. CDR3 protein: CASSLLAGGLTDTQYF. CDR3 DNA: TGTGCCAGCAGCCTACTAGCGGGAGGGCTCACAGATACGCAGTATTTT.

The rearrangement uses TRBV4-3 and TRBJ2-7; 10 bases are a match to TRBD1. Germline V gives CDR1 LGHNA, CDR2 YSLEER. The V and J ends lost 0 bases and 5 bases, in that order; junction bases with no gene match: 4. This CDR3 is built from 15 residues. This CDR3 reads CASSQEMGQGNEQYF. In DNA form, the CDR3 reads TGCGCCAGCAGCCAAGAGATGGGACAGGGGAACGAGCAGTACTTC.

The chain is built from TRBV27 and TRBJ2-7; D is undetermined. Trimming removed 2 bases from V and 3 bases from J, with 11 bases in between. This CDR3 has 14 amino acids. Germline V CDR1 and CDR2: MNHEY, SMNVEV (reference sequence). DNA of the CDR3: TGTGCCAGCAGTTTAAACAGCCGATTCTACGAGCAGTACTTC. Protein product: CASSLNSRFYEQYF.

The chain uses TRBV14 and TRBJ2-7; 8 bases are shared with TRBD1. Germline V CDR1 and CDR2: SGHDN, FVKESK. The CDR3 covers 14 residues. The V gene end was trimmed by 4 bases and the J gene end by 4 bases; junction bases not matched to a gene: 6. CDR3 sequence: CASSLPGQGYEQYF. Here the CDR3 DNA reads TGTGCCAGCAGCCTTCCTGGACAGGGATACGAGCAGTACTTC.

The CDR3 spells CATSSSRTGIYGYTF. As DNA, the CDR3 is TGTGCCACCAGCAGCAGTAGGACAGGGATCTATGGCTACACCTTC. The chain employs TRBV15 and TRBJ1-2; 8 bases are a match to TRBD1. The CDR3 loop spans 15 amino acids. The trim removed 3 bases at V and 4 bases at J, leaving 7 bases unmatched. Germline lookup yields CDR1 LNHNV and CDR2 YYDKDF (reference sequence).

The chain carries TRBV9 and TRBJ2-1; 7 bases map to TRBD2. With 0 bases clipped from V and 1 base from J, the junction kept 7 bases outside the gene matches. CDR1 is SGDLS and CDR2 is YYNGEE in the germline V gene. The length of the CDR3 is 17 residues. The CDR3 here is CASSVGGGARSYNEQFF. The CDR3 coding sequence is TGTGCCAGCAGCGTAGGGGGAGGGGCAAGGTCCTACAATGAGCAGTTCTTC. Full variable domain (rest looked up from reference TRBV9 and TRBJ2-1): DSGVTQTPKHLITATGQRVTLRCSPRSGDLSVYWYQQSLDQGLQFLIQYYNGEERAKGNILERFSAQQFPDLHSELNLSSLELGDSALYFCASSVGGGARSYNEQFFGPGTRLTVL.

This rearrangement joins TRBV5-6 to TRBJ1-4; no reliable D call. The CDR3 has 15 amino acids. CDR1 and CDR2 from the germline V gene are SGHDT and YYEEEE. Trimming left V 4 bases short and J 0 bases short, with 10 bases between. CDR3 nucleotide sequence: TGTGCCAGCAGCCCGAGCGTTGCAACTAATGAAAAACTGTTTTTT. Its protein product is CASSPSVATNEKLFF.

This clone has more than one count but fewer than ten. Within the sample, other DNA sequences also encode this same CDR3. The chain is built from TRBV19 and TRBJ2-5; D gene unclear. Looked up from germline, CDR1 is LNHDA and CDR2 is SQIVND (reference sequence). The V and J ends lost 3 bases and 3 bases respectively, with 2 bases between them. The CDR3 loop spans 11 amino acids. This chain's CDR3 is CASSIKETQYF. CDR3 sequence (DNA): TGTGCCAGTAGTATTAAAGAGACCCAGTACTTC.

The chain has TRBV9 and TRBJ2-1; 11 bases fit TRBD2. Germline CDR1 is SGDLS and CDR2 is YYNGEE. This CDR3 spans 18 amino acids. Losses at the gene ends were 4 bases for V and 8 bases for J; bases not matched to a gene: 17. The chain's CDR3 is CASSPRGLAGGTTDEQFF. CDR3 nucleotide sequence: TGTGCCAGCAGCCCTAGAGGGCTAGCGGGAGGAACTACGGATGAGCAGTTCTTC.

The chain has TRBV18 and TRBJ1-1; 7 bases agree with TRBD1. The CDR3 is 15 amino acids. V dropped 3 bases and J dropped 4; count of bases not matched to a gene: 8. Germline V gene lookup returns CDR1 KGHSH and CDR2 LQKENI. CDR3 protein: CASSPEDRRPTEAFF. CDR3 bases: TGTGCCAGCTCACCCGAGGACAGGAGACCCACTGAAGCTTTCTTT.

This clone has more than one count but fewer than ten. The V call is TRBV19, the J call TRBJ1-3, with D uncertain. Germline-derived CDR1 and CDR2 are LNHDA and SQIVND (reference sequence). The V gene lost 6 bases and the J gene lost 2 bases, with 11 bases spanning the gap. This CDR3 contains 14 residues. CDR3 amino acids: CASRRTGTGNTIYF. In DNA, the CDR3 is TGTGCCAGTAGGCGGACTGGCACTGGAAACACCATATATTTT.

V usage is TRBV7-2 and J usage is TRBJ2-3; D might be TRBD2 (6 bases). Trimming cost V 5 bases and J 2 bases, with 14 bases left between them. The CDR3 consists of 15 residues. Germline V gives CDR1 SGHTA, CDR2 FQGNSA. The CDR3 loop reads CASSLRAGSTDTQYF. The CDR3 DNA reads as TGTGCCAGCAGCCTCCGGGCGGGATCCACAGATACGCAGTATTTT.

The chain combines TRBV11-2 with TRBJ2-7; D may be TRBD1 (5 bases). Trimming shortened V by 1 base and J by 2 bases, and 12 bases separated the two germline ends. Germline lookup yields CDR1 SGHAT and CDR2 FQNNGV. CDR3 length: 15 amino acids. The CDR3: CASSLGGIIAYEQYF. CDR3 DNA sequence: TGTGCCAGCAGCTTAGGGGGCATAATAGCCTACGAGCAGTACTTC.

The genes are TRBV19 and TRBJ1-3; the D is unclear. The CDR3 runs to 13 residues. The germline V and J ends were trimmed by 6 bases and 2 bases, with 8 bases remaining between them. The germline CDR1 and CDR2 sequences are LNHDA and SQIVND (reference sequence). CDR3 sequence (DNA): TGTGCCAGTAGAAGACTGGCTGGAAACACCATATATTTT. This sequence encodes CASRRLAGNTIYF.

J is TRBJ2-7 and V is TRBV6-2 or TRBV6-3; D not resolved. The CDR3 runs 14 residues. V was cut by 2 bases and J by 0 bases, with 8 bases left in between. Germline V gives CDR1 MNHEY, CDR2 SVGEGT. This CDR3 reads CASSYQWSSYEQYF. The CDR3 region has the DNA TGTGCCAGCAGTTACCAGTGGAGCTCCTACGAGCAGTACTTC.

The chain uses TRBV7-2 and TRBJ2-3; no reliable D call. With 1 base removed from V and 3 bases from J, the gap between germline ends came to 8 bases. The germline V gene has CDR1 SGHTA and CDR2 FQGNSA. The CDR3 runs to 14 residues. CDR3 DNA sequence: TGTGCCAGCAGCTTAGGGCAGAAGACAGATACGCAGTATTTT. Translation gives CASSLGQKTDTQYF. The complete variable domain, with remaining parts taken from reference TRBV7-2 and TRBJ2-3, reads GAGVSQSPSNKVTEKGKDVELRCDPISGHTALYWYRQSLGQGLEFLIYFQGNSAPDKSGLPSDRFSAERTGGSVSTLTIQRTQQEDSAVYLCASSLGQKTDTQYFGPGTRLTVL.

The chain couples TRBV15 to TRBJ2-3, with 9 bases identical to TRBD2. The CDR3 is made up of 17 amino acids. The germline CDR1 and CDR2 sequences are LNHNV and YYDKDF (reference sequence). The J segment lost 7 bases and the V segment lost 8 bases, leaving 19 bases of the junction unmatched. CDR3 nucleotides: TGTGCCACCTCCCGAGTGGAGGGACTAGCCAAACTGAATACGCAGTATTTT. Translated: CATSRVEGLAKLNTQYF.